The source of this T cell receptor (beta chain) is a study of T cells in Graves' hyperthyroidism and ophthalmopathy. Findings and limits, study-wide: Most thyroid clonotypes that were expanded above 0.001 also turned up in blood. In validation, the model predicted ophthalmopathy. These predictions came a median approximately 5.9 months before onset.

This clonotype was recorded at least ten times. Antigen: not known. CDR1 is SGHAT and CDR2 is FQNNGV in the germline V gene. This CDR3 region has 14 residues. V lost 4 bases to trimming and J lost 6 bases, with 12 bases between them. TCR beta CDR3 regions were amplified from RNA. Using the HTBI primer set, a first-round RT-PCR was run on the TCR CDR3. Via MiXCR, TCRdb re-called the multiplex PCR reads, giving one row per CDR3 protein. The data hold 150,000 or so distinct CDR3 sequences, with about 20% observed a single time. The TCR was taken from a woman aged 45-60 years with Graves' hyperthyroidism that later progressed to Graves' ophthalmopathy. Sequenced sample: blood. The chain carries TRBV11-2 and TRBJ2-2, with D possibly TRBD1 on 6 matching bases. The CDR3 loop is CASSSARTAGELFF. In nucleotides, the CDR3 is TGTGCCAGCAGCTCCGCCCGGACAGCCGGGGAGCTGTTTTTT.